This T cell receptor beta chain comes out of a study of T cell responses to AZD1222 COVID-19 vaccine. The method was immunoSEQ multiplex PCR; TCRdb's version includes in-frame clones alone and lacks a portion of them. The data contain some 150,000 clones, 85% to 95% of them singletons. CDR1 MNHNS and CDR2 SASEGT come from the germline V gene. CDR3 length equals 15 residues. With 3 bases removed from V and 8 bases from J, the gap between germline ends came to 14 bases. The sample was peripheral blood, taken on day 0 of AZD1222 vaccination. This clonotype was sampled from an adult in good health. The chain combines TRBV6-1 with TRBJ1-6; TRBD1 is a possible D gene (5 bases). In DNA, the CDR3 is TGTGCCAGCAGTGACGTGACGGGGCGGGATTCACCCCTCCACTTT. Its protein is CASSDVTGRDSPLHF.